This T cell receptor beta chain was retrieved from a study of Graves' ophthalmopathy and Graves' hyperthyroidism. Amplification of TCR beta CDR3 regions used RNA transcripts. First-round RT-PCR used HTBI primers; second-round multiplex PCR followed. TCRdb reprocessed the multiplex PCR reads with MiXCR, giving one entry per CDR3 protein. The top ten hold around 7% of the sample, which has hundreds of thousands of distinct CDR3 sequences, around a fifth seen once. Deletions cut 2 bases from V and 9 bases from J, with 14 bases between. The V gene's germline CDR1 is MDHEN and CDR2 SYDVKM. The CDR3 totals 15 residues. The starting material, 10 ml of fresh peripheral blood, provided the PBMCs.

The sample consisted of peripheral blood. The source of this sequence is a woman aged 18-29 years with stable Graves' hyperthyroidism. Some clones in this sample may be carry-over from other donors' samples. V is TRBV28 and J is TRBJ1-6, with D possibly TRBD1 on 5 matching bases. DNA for the CDR3: TGTGCCAGCAGTTTAATAACAGGCTCTGGTTCACCCCTCCACTTT. This encodes CASSLITGSGSPLHF. Full variable domain (rest looked up from reference TRBV28 and TRBJ1-6): DVKVTQSSRYLVKRTGEKVFLECVQDMDHENMFWYRQDPGLGLRLIYFSYDVKMKEKGDIPEGYSVSREKKERFSLILESASTNQTSMYLCASSLITGSGSPLHFGNGTRLTVT.